The 25 T cell receptor beta chains given below trace back to one sample, sequenced in a study of cytomegalovirus exposure and HLA in healthy donors. The primer mix had 60 Vbeta and 13 Jbeta primers. Only in-frame clones appear in the TCRdb table, and some are missing; sequencing was by immunoSEQ multiplex PCR. This repertoire shows roughly 100,000 clones, about 72% found once; its top ten account for roughly 20%. What was sequenced was PBMCs. These receptors all come from a woman aged 55 to 70 in good health and CMV-seropositive.

The V call is TRBV4-1, the J call TRBJ1-1; D ambiguous. The V end was cut by 4 bases, the J end by 5 bases, with 14 bases between. Germline V lookup: CDR1 MGHRA, CDR2 YSYEKL. This CDR3 is 14 amino acids long. In nucleotides, the CDR3 is TGCGCCAGCAGCCCCTTATCGACTGAAACTGAAGCTTTCTTT. Amino acids: CASSPLSTETEAFF.

The V call is TRBV6-8, the J call TRBJ1-5; D perhaps matches TRBD1 (5 bases). This CDR3 contains 15 residues. Germline CDR1 and CDR2: MNHGY and SAAAGT. The V end lost 0 bases, the J end lost 7 bases, and 13 bases lay between the germline ends. DNA of the CDR3: TGTGCCAGCAGTTACTCGCTCAGGGTCCGGCAGCCCCAGCATTTT. Protein sequence: CASSYSLRVRQPQHF.

The genes are TRBV18 and TRBJ1-4; 8 nucleotides match TRBD1. CDR3 size: 15 residues. Germline CDR1 reads KGHSH; CDR2 reads LQKENI. The J segment lost 8 bases and the V segment lost 4 bases, leaving 9 bases of the junction unmatched. The CDR3 here is CASSQNQGAEEKLFF. In DNA form, the CDR3 reads TGTGCCAGCTCACAAAACCAGGGGGCCGAGGAAAAACTGTTTTTT.

The chain employs TRBV27 and TRBJ2-2; D is perhaps TRBD1 (5 bases). The V end lost 6 bases, the J end lost 6 bases, and 11 bases lay between the germline ends. Germline lookup yields CDR1 MNHEY and CDR2 SMNVEV (reference sequence). The CDR3 runs 13 residues. The CDR3 here is CASRHQGSGELFF. The CDR3 coding sequence is TGTGCCAGCAGACACCAGGGATCCGGGGAGCTGTTTTTT.

CDR3 sequence (DNA): TGTGCCACCAGCACCCGGACAAAAGCGAGCTTAGAGCAGTACTTC. It specifies CATSTRTKASLEQYF. The chain uses TRBV15 and TRBJ2-7, with D possibly matching TRBD1 (5 bases). The V gene's germline CDR1 is LNHNV and CDR2 YYDKDF (reference sequence). The CDR3 totals 15 residues. The V end was cut by 4 bases, the J end by 7 bases, with 20 bases between.

The chain employs TRBV28 and TRBJ2-7; no clear D gene. V was pared by 6 bases and J by 4 bases, with 10 bases between. The CDR3 sequence is 12 residues long. Looked up from germline, CDR1 is MDHEN and CDR2 is SYDVKM. This CDR3 is CASRRENYEQYF. In DNA form, the CDR3 reads TGTGCCAGCAGGCGTGAGAATTACGAGCAGTACTTC.

About this clone: In the same sample, other DNA sequences code for this CDR3. The chain has TRBV5-1 and TRBJ2-5, with 7 bases matching TRBD2. With V trimmed by 0 bases and J by 1 base, 3 bases remained unmatched. CDR3 size: 15 residues. CDR1 and CDR2 from the germline V gene are SGHRS and YFSETQ. CDR3 loop: CASSLASGVQETQYF. The DNA of the CDR3 is TGCGCCAGCAGCTTGGCCAGCGGGGTCCAAGAGACCCAGTACTTC.

The V call is TRBV29-1, the J call TRBJ1-6, with D possibly being TRBD1 (6 bases). Trimming took 7 bases from V and 7 from J, leaving 17 bases between them. This CDR3 comprises 14 residues. Germline loops: CDR1 SQVTM, CDR2 ANQGSEA. CDR3 sequence: CSARERDNNSPLHF. The CDR3, as DNA: TGCAGCGCCCGCGAGAGGGACAACAATTCACCCCTCCACTTT.

The chain couples TRBV2 to TRBJ1-1, with a tentative D call TRBD1 (5 bases). With 4 bases removed from V and 11 bases from J, the gap between germline ends came to 23 bases. The germline gives CDR1 SNHLY, CDR2 FYNNEI. The CDR3 runs 15 residues. CDR3 residues: CASSGGARGPSSAFF. CDR3 nucleotides: TGTGCCAGCAGTGGCGGGGCCCGAGGGCCCTCGTCCGCTTTCTTT.

The V call is TRBV10-3, the J call TRBJ1-1; 7 bases agree with TRBD1. From germline, CDR1 is ENHRY and CDR2 SYGVKD. The CDR3 runs 13 residues. J was trimmed by 1 base and V by 6 bases; bases with no gene match: 2. CDR3 sequence reads: CAIRGQENTEAFF. Written as DNA, the CDR3 is TGTGCCATCAGAGGACAGGAGAACACTGAAGCTTTCTTT.

The sample holds one count of this clone. This chain joins TRBV2 and TRBJ2-1; 12 bases are a match to TRBD2. Germline trimming cut 4 bases from V and 13 bases from J; bases unmatched to any gene: 11. Germline CDR1 and CDR2: SNHLY and FYNNEI. The CDR3 loop spans 15 amino acids. CDR3 residues: CASSVGASGRAYQFF. The DNA for the CDR3 is TGTGCCAGCAGTGTGGGGGCTAGCGGGAGGGCCTATCAGTTCTTC.

The genes are TRBV7-9 and TRBJ2-1, with TRBD1 as a possible D gene (5 bases). Germline assignment: CDR1 SEHNR and CDR2 FQNEAQ (reference sequence). Trimming cost V 7 bases and J 8 bases, with 18 bases left between them. This CDR3 is 14 amino acids long. This chain's CDR3 is CASTLVAGQDEQFF. In DNA, the CDR3 is TGTGCCAGCACTCTCGTGGCAGGGCAGGATGAGCAGTTCTTC.

The V gene is TRBV6-1, the J gene TRBJ1-3; weak D call: TRBD1 (6 bases). The CDR3 spans 13 residues. Germline loops: CDR1 MNHNS, CDR2 SASEGT. Trimming took 6 bases from V and 11 from J, leaving 17 bases between them. CDR3 DNA: TGTGCCAGCAGCGATTCAGGGGTTAGCGCCATATATTTT. Protein sequence: CASSDSGVSAIYF.

V is TRBV5-4 and J is TRBJ2-3, with 9 bases matching TRBD1. The CDR3 runs to 16 residues. Trimming cost V 4 bases and J 6 bases; bases outside gene matches: 12. Germline CDR1 and CDR2: SGHNT and YYREEE (reference sequence). CDR3 sequence reads: CASSTGPGQGFDTQYF. The CDR3 nucleotides are TGTGCCAGCAGCACTGGACCGGGACAGGGTTTTGATACGCAGTATTTT.

The chain is built from TRBV30 and TRBJ2-7, with a weak D call TRBD2 (6 bases). The germline V and J ends were trimmed by 2 bases and 7 bases, with 12 bases remaining between them. Germline V gene data show CDR1 as GTSNPN and CDR2 as SVGIG (reference sequence). CDR3 length: 12 residues. This CDR3 reads CAWSRGMREQYF. The CDR3 DNA sequence: TGTGCCTGGAGTCGGGGGATGCGGGAGCAGTACTTC. Combining the CDR3 with reference TRBV30 and TRBJ2-7 gives the whole variable domain SQTIHQWPATLVQPVGSPLSLECTVEGTSNPNLYWYRQAAGRGLQLLFYSVGIGQISSEVPQNLSASRPQDRQFILSSKKLLLSDSGFYLCAWSRGMREQYFGPGTRLTVT.

The chain uses TRBV6-5 and TRBJ2-7; the match to TRBD2 covers 8 bases. Germline CDR1 reads MNHEY; CDR2 reads SVGAGI. This CDR3 has 14 amino acids. V shed 5 bases, J shed 0 bases, and the junction held 3 bases outside the gene matches. The CDR3 region has the DNA TGTGCCAGCAGTCTGAGCGGGAGCTCCTACGAGCAGTACTTC. As protein: CASSLSGSSYEQYF.

The gene calls are TRBV6-1 and TRBJ1-6; D possibly corresponds to TRBD1 (5 bases). The CDR3 covers 14 residues. The V and J ends lost 2 bases and 3 bases respectively, with 5 bases between them. Looked up from germline, CDR1 is MNHNS and CDR2 is SASEGT. The CDR3 is CASSEQGYNSPLHF. CDR3 sequence (DNA): TGTGCCAGCAGTGAACAGGGCTATAATTCACCCCTCCACTTT.

The V gene is TRBV7-9, the J gene TRBJ2-1; D unresolved. This CDR3 comprises 12 residues. Trimming shortened V by 5 bases and J by 6 bases, and 8 bases separated the two germline ends. Germline values: CDR1 SEHNR, CDR2 FQNEAQ (reference sequence). The CDR3 DNA reads TGTGCCAGCAGCCTTCGTAGCAATGAGCAGTTCTTC. As protein: CASSLRSNEQFF.

This clone has a handful of counts. The chain has TRBV5-4 and TRBJ1-1, with 7 positions matching TRBD1. Per the germline V gene, CDR1 is SGHNT and CDR2 is YYREEE (reference sequence). This CDR3 comprises 14 residues. V was pared by 4 bases and J by 2 bases, with 5 bases of the junction left unmatched. In DNA, the CDR3 is TGTGCCAGCAGCCCAGGGGACAGCAACACTGAAGCTTTCTTT. Protein product: CASSPGDSNTEAFF.

The gene calls are TRBV7-2 and TRBJ1-1; possible D gene TRBD1, 6 bases. CDR1 is SGHTA and CDR2 is FQGNSA in the germline V gene. This CDR3 contains 14 residues. V was cut by 1 base and J by 4 bases, with 10 bases left in between. CDR3 protein: CASSLGGQVTEAFF. CDR3 nucleotide sequence: TGTGCCAGCAGCTTAGGGGGGCAGGTCACTGAAGCTTTCTTT.

This chain links TRBV11-2 with TRBJ1-1; 7 nucleotides agree with TRBD1. The CDR3 consists of 15 residues. Losses at the gene ends were 5 bases for V and 4 bases for J; bases not matched to a gene: 10. Germline loops: CDR1 SGHAT, CDR2 FQNNGV. The CDR3 coding sequence is TGTGCCAGCAGCCTACAGCAGGGGGGAGGCACTGAAGCTTTCTTT. Its protein product is CASSLQQGGGTEAFF.

The chain couples TRBV29-1 to TRBJ2-5; TRBD1 matches at 7 bases. The CDR3 has 13 residues. The V gene end was trimmed by 4 bases and the J gene end by 6 bases; junction bases not matched to a gene: 8. CDR1 SQVTM and CDR2 ANQGSEA come from the germline V gene. The CDR3: CSVVETGIKTQYF. The DNA of the CDR3 is TGCAGCGTTGTGGAGACAGGGATAAAGACCCAGTACTTC.

This clone occurred once. The chain uses TRBV18 and TRBJ2-7; unclear D gene. V lost 3 bases to trimming and J lost 8 bases, with 17 bases between them. CDR3 length equals 14 residues. Germline CDR1 is KGHSH and CDR2 is LQKENI. The CDR3 reads CASSPLSVIDKQYF. DNA of the CDR3: TGTGCCAGCTCACCCCTGTCGGTAATCGACAAGCAGTACTTC.

This chain joins TRBV5-1 and TRBJ2-1; the match to TRBD2 covers 9 bases. The V gene's germline CDR1 is SGHRS and CDR2 YFSETQ. This CDR3 comprises 15 residues. The V gene end was trimmed by 1 base and the J gene end by 7 bases; junction bases not matched to a gene: 6. The CDR3 loop is CASSLPSSGANEQFF. CDR3 nucleotide sequence: TGCGCCAGCAGCTTGCCATCTAGCGGGGCAAATGAGCAGTTCTTC.

The chain recombines TRBV4-2 with TRBJ1-2; 10 nucleotides line up with TRBD1. The CDR3 is 13 residues long. Germline-derived CDR1 and CDR2 are LGHNA and YNFKEQ. The V and J ends lost 4 bases and 4 bases, in that order; junction bases with no gene match: 0. CDR3 nucleotide sequence: TGTGCCAGCAGCCGGACAGGGGGCTATGGCTACACCTTC. Translated, it gives CASSRTGGYGYTF.